This TCR beta chain was identified in a study of blood T cell repertoires in COVID-19 (TCRdb year 2020). For the wider study: Samples from collaborators originated in the United States, Italy and Spain and spanned both the acute and convalescent phases of COVID-19. The material from the prospective study consisted of cDNA or gDNA derived from T cells, B-cell-depleted T cells, or PBMCs. Subjects who had been exposed to COVID-19, were actively infected with it, or had recovered from it provided the deeply sampled blood TCRbeta repertoires that made up the dataset. The repertoires were released in a freely available public database intended as a resource for research on the immune response to SARS-CoV-2. The samples were drawn from the first 160 participants of the ongoing ImmuneRACE study and from 1,200 or so subjects provided by 6 global collaborators. The sample metadata nearly always contained a de-identified subject ID, COVID-19 status, age in years and sex. HLA class I and class II types, where available, came from metadata supplied by the sample provider rather than from assay-based typing.

Overall results and qualifications from the work: How much clinical and demographic metadata was included differed by source and by participant, and the metadata was provided uncurated.

TCRbeta CDR3 regions were amplified from genomic DNA using the immunoSEQ Assay, a bias-controlled multiplex PCR. The paper's data handling went like this. The number of nucleated cells in each sample was estimated by amplification of reference gene primers within the assay. To quantify the absolute abundance of each unique TCRbeta CDR3 rearrangement, sequence reads were collapsed and filtered. For each sample, productive Simpson clonality was calculated as the square root of Simpson's diversity index over productive rearrangements. Not all clones reach the TCRdb copy of this immuneACCESS table, which keeps in-frame sequences only. Checked studies attribute under half of the gap to unresolved V genes and leave the rest unexplained. The DNA was the basis for D and trimming; V, J and clone size are from that table. This sample is represented by about 240,000 clones; approximately 84% of them were singletons. About 3% of the sample is taken by the ten largest.

Samples from volunteer blood donors who had recovered from COVID-19 were contributed by a second Seattle source. The collaborating institutions used their own protocols to collect whole blood in K2EDTA tubes. For TCRbeta analysis, collaborator samples were shipped as frozen whole blood, as isolated PBMCs, or as DNA extracted from either sample type. The CDR3 starts with the cysteine, ends with the phenylalanine, and has 16 residues. The kept DNA is CDR3 alone, 48 bases in frame from the first base. V is trimmed back by 5 bases and J by 0 bases, and the junction contains 8 bases that no gene match accounts for. Based on the germline V gene, the CDR1 and CDR2 sequences are MNHEY and SVGEGT. Concerning this clone itself: It has no known antigen specificity. Within one base of it there is no much larger clone, and no base qualities were kept.

The clonotype was recovered from a woman aged 25 to 39 who had recovered from COVID-19. The sequenced material came from peripheral blood. The rearrangement combines TRBV6-2 or TRBV6-3 with TRBJ1-1; TRBD1 agrees with 8 junctional bases. The CDR3 loop reads CASSNPRGLMNTEAFF. The nucleotides are TGTGCCAGCAGTAACCCCAGGGGGCTAATGAACACTGAAGCTTTCTTT.